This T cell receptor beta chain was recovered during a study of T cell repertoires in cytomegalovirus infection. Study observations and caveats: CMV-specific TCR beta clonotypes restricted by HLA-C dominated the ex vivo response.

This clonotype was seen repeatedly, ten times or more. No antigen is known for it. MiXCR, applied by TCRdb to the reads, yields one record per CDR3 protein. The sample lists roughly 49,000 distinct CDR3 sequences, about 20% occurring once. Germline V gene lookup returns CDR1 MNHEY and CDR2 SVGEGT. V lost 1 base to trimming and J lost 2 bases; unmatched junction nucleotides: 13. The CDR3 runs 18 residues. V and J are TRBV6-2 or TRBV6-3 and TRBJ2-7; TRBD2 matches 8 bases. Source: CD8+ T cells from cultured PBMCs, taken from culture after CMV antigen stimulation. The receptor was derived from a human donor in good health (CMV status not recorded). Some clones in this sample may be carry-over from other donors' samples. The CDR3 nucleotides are TGTGCCAGCAGTTACTTTGGGCCCGGGAGCGGGGGCCCCTACGAGCAGTACTTC. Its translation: CASSYFGPGSGGPYEQYF.